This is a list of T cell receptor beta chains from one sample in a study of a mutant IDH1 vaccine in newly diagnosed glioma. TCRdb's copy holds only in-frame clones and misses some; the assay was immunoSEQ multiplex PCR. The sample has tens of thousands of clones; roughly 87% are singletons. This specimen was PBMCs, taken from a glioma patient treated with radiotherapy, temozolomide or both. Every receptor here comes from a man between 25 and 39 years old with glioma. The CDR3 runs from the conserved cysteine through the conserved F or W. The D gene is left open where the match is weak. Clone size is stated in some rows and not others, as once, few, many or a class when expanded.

cdr3_nt: TGTGCCAGCAGGACAGGGGGACAGGTAGATACGCAGTATTTT
cdr3_aa: CASRTGGQVDTQYF
clone_size: NA
v_call: TRBV7-2
d_call: TRBD1
j_call: TRBJ2-3

cdr3_nt: TGTGCCAGCACGACTAGCGGGAGACTGAATGAGCAGTTCTTC
cdr3_aa: CASTTSGRLNEQFF
clone_size: NA
v_call: TRBV2
d_call: TRBD2
j_call: TRBJ2-1

cdr3_nt: TGTGCCAGCTCCGCCCTTGACAGGGGCAGCAATCAGCCCCAGCATTTT
cdr3_aa: CASSALDRGSNQPQHF
clone_size: NA
v_call: TRBV19
d_call: TRBD1
j_call: TRBJ1-5

cdr3_nt: TGTGCCAGCAGGGGGGGACTAGCGGGGACTCGCGCGAACACCGGGGAGCTGTTTTTT
cdr3_aa: CASRGGLAGTRANTGELFF
clone_size: NA
v_call: TRBV2
d_call: TRBD2
j_call: TRBJ2-2

cdr3_nt: TGTGCCAGTAGTCCTGCCGGGACAGGACCCTACGAGCAGTACTTC
cdr3_aa: CASSPAGTGPYEQYF
clone_size: NA
v_call: TRBV19
d_call: TRBD1
j_call: TRBJ2-7

cdr3_nt: TGTGCCAGCAGTGTCGGGACTTCCAACTACGAGCAGTACTTC
cdr3_aa: CASSVGTSNYEQYF
clone_size: NA
v_call: TRBV2
d_call: NA
j_call: TRBJ2-7

cdr3_nt: TGTGCCAGCAGTGAAGATAGGGACCAGCCCCAGCATTTT
cdr3_aa: CASSEDRDQPQHF
clone_size: NA
v_call: TRBV2
d_call: NA
j_call: TRBJ1-5

cdr3_nt: TGTGCCAGCACAAACCACCCGGGGGCGGAGACCCAGTACTTC
cdr3_aa: CASTNHPGAETQYF
clone_size: NA
v_call: TRBV27
d_call: NA
j_call: TRBJ2-5

cdr3_nt: TGTGCCATCAGTGCAAGAGATACGCAGTATTTT
cdr3_aa: CAISARDTQYF
clone_size: NA
v_call: TRBV10-3
d_call: NA
j_call: TRBJ2-3

cdr3_nt: TGTGCCTGGAGTGTCCCCTCGGGGGGGCAAGGGGAGCTGTTTTTT
cdr3_aa: CAWSVPSGGQGELFF
clone_size: NA
v_call: TRBV30
d_call: TRBD2
j_call: TRBJ2-2

cdr3_nt: TGTGCCAGCAGCTTAACTAGCGGGGGGGCCTTCGATGAGCAGTTCTTC
cdr3_aa: CASSLTSGGAFDEQFF
clone_size: NA
v_call: TRBV7-9
d_call: TRBD2
j_call: TRBJ2-1

cdr3_nt: TGTGCCATCAGTGAGTCGCGGAGTTCACCCCTCCACTTT
cdr3_aa: CAISESRSSPLHF
clone_size: NA
v_call: TRBV10-3
d_call: NA
j_call: TRBJ1-6

cdr3_nt: TGCGCCAGCAGCCAAGATCTACCCGGCGGTGAAAAACTGTTTTTT
cdr3_aa: CASSQDLPGGEKLFF
clone_size: few
v_call: TRBV4-3
d_call: NA
j_call: TRBJ1-4

cdr3_nt: TGTGCCAGCAGTGTATGGGGACTTAGCACTGAAGCTTTCTTT
cdr3_aa: CASSVWGLSTEAFF
clone_size: NA
v_call: TRBV2
d_call: NA
j_call: TRBJ1-1

cdr3_nt: TGTGCCACCAGCGTAGTCGGCGAGCCCCAGCATTTT
cdr3_aa: CATSVVGEPQHF
clone_size: NA
v_call: TRBV15
d_call: NA
j_call: TRBJ1-5

cdr3_nt: TGTGCCAGCAGCGTCTCCGGGACCGACCTGGGGGAGCAGTACTTC
cdr3_aa: CASSVSGTDLGEQYF
clone_size: NA
v_call: TRBV9
d_call: NA
j_call: TRBJ2-7